The TCR beta chain described here comes from a study of T cell changes during pregnancy in multiple sclerosis. Germline trimming cut 6 bases from V and 5 bases from J; bases unmatched to any gene: 8. This CDR3 is 15 amino acids long. From germline, CDR1 is LNHDA and CDR2 SQIVND (reference sequence). Method: immunoSEQ multiplex PCR; TCRdb's copy keeps in-frame clones and lacks some. The table has 40,000 to 60,000 clones, approximately 91% seen once. This rearrangement joins TRBV19 to TRBJ1-5; 9 nucleotides line up with TRBD1. The starting material was CD4+ T cells from peripheral blood mononuclear cells, obtained in the third trimester of pregnancy. This receptor was identified in a female donor with multiple sclerosis, enrolled in a pregnancy study. CDR3 amino acids: CASSKPGQGHQPQHF. The CDR3 region has the DNA TGTGCCAGTAGCAAACCGGGACAGGGACATCAGCCCCAGCATTTT.